This T cell receptor (beta chain) was recorded in a study of shared clonotypes between healthy human individuals (dated by TCRdb to the early 2020s). About the investigation overall: Three men and two women, aged 18 to 49 years, made up the cohort. Each donor's leukapheresis produced roughly between about 0.8 and 8.9 billion PBMCs. To estimate repertoire size and how much clonotypes are shared between individuals, the study performed deep sequencing of blood TCR repertoires from five healthy adults. For each donor, CD4 naive and CD4 memory were each given three plates, CD8 naive was given two plates, and CD8 memory was given one plate. To increase sequencing depth and limit assay-specific biases, different laboratories used diverse techniques to prepare libraries and sequence TCR repertoires.

Note on this clone: There is no known antigen for this receptor. One base away there is no much larger clone; base qualities are not given. Other DNA sequences of this sample code for an identical CDR3.

Including the terminal cysteine and phenylalanine, the CDR3 comprises 11 residues. CDR3 DNA is the only sequence kept; it has 33 bases, read in frame from the first base. The germline V gene gives CDR1 as SNHLY and CDR2 as FYNNEI. Relative to germline, V is 4 bases shorter and J is 5 bases shorter, with 3 bases between their ends. The study at large found these results: Sampling was restricted to blood, and TCR repertoires in tissues likely differ from the TCR repertoires found in blood. Sharing across several donors was observed for approximately 5% of naive CD4, 3% to 4% of naive CD8, over 2% of memory CD4, and around 0.42% of memory CD8 clonotypes. The small number of donors limited the genetic and exposure-history diversity represented. Naive subsets generally had larger estimated clonotype richness than memory subsets. Rarefaction of sorted-subset datasets indicated incomplete sequencing despite the large sequencing depth. Pairwise subsampling indicated that sequencing depth was expected to affect the degree of clonotype sharing among donors. Higher generation probabilities were observed for clonotypes shared by all four sorted-subset donors than for non-shared clonotypes.

Using the deep immunoSEQ assay, TCR CDR3 regions were amplified from genomic DNA by multiplex PCR. For each cell subset, the extracted genomic DNA was distributed evenly across all wells of several immunoSEQ 96-well plates, and each plate served as one replicate. For sorted subsets, around 200 ng genomic DNA, equal to about 30,000 T cell genomes, was loaded into each replicate PCR. Purified libraries were measured with a Qubit 3.0 fluorometer, size-checked on a Bioanalyzer 2100, and measured again with the KAPA Library Quantification kit. Each immunoSEQ 96-well plate was sequenced on its own single-read 150-cycle Illumina NextSeq 550 flow cell. Per the authors' processing: The immunoSEQ output contained only junctional sequences without quality scores, so filtering could not match that applied to full-length reads. Sequences were annotated with PyIR, a Python wrapper for IgBLAST v1.9, using IMGT germline references to assign V/J genes and CDR3. Any read was removed if the V/J assignment was weak (E-value above 1e-6), the CDR3 was missing, or the read contained stop codons, out-of-frame junctions, or ambiguous translated residues. V3J clonotypes were defined as sequences sharing an identical inferred V gene, J gene, and CDR3 amino acid sequence. The percentage overlap between two repertoires was calculated by dividing the number of shared unique clonotypes by the size of the smaller repertoire. Richness of each repertoire was evaluated using RTK rarefaction, the Chao1 estimator, and Recon v2.1 estimates of unobserved clonotypes. For all TCRbeta clonotypes obtained by the gDNA method from a few donors, generation probabilities were computed with OLGA. TCRdb's version of the immuneACCESS table is confined to in-frame rearrangements and falls short of the full clone set. An unresolved V gene accounts for under half of the shortfall where checked; the remainder is of unknown origin. From that table come the V and J calls and clone size; the DNA was used to work out D and trimming. For this sample the table gives 800,000 to 1,200,000 clones, of which roughly 74% were detected only once. The top ten constitute under 0.65% of the sample.

The donors were healthy, HIV-negative adults who had no recently reported acute infections or vaccinations. All donors were Caucasian adults living in Nashville, Tennessee, USA. CD4+ T cells were enriched through magnetic negative selection, after which naive cells were positively selected on CD45RA and the remaining negative fraction served as the memory subset. After blood collection by leukapheresis, PBMCs were isolated using Ficoll-Histopaque density gradient centrifugation and then cryopreserved in the vapor phase of liquid nitrogen. Analytical flow cytometry was used to check the purity and quantity of each magnetically sorted T cell population. Genomic DNA was isolated from every sorted fraction and measured by UV absorbance on a Nanodrop 2000c.

Sequencing input: memory CD4+ T cells from PBMCs. The cell subset or site label, read with the paper, signifies: CD45RA-negative fraction. The chain links TRBV2 with TRBJ2-1; no confident D gene assignment can be made. The clonotype originates from a man between 18 and 35 years old in good health. Some clones in this sample may be carry-over from other donors' samples. The DNA reads as follows: TGTGCCAGCAGTGTGCACAATGAGCAGTTCTTC. Its amino acids are CASSVHNEQFF.